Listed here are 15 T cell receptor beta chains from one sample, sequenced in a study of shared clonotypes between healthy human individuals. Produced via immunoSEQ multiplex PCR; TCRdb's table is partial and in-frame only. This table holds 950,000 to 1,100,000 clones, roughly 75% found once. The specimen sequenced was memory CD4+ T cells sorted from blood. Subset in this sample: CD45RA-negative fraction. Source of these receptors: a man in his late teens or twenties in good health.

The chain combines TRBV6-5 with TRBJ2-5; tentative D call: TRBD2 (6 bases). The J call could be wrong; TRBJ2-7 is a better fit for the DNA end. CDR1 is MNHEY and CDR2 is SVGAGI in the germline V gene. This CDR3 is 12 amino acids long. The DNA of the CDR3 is TGTGCCAGCATTGGTAGCGGAAACGAGCAGTACTTC. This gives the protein CASIGSGNEQYF.

CDR3 loop: CASSLDLTGLSNQPQHF. DNA for the CDR3: TGTGCCAGCAGCTTGGACCTTACAGGGCTGAGCAATCAGCCCCAGCATTTT. This chain connects TRBV5-8 to TRBJ1-5, with D possibly TRBD1 on 6 matching bases. V lost 0 bases, J lost 1 base, and 14 bases lay in between. Germline V gives CDR1 SGHTS, CDR2 YDEGEE. This CDR3 spans 17 amino acids.

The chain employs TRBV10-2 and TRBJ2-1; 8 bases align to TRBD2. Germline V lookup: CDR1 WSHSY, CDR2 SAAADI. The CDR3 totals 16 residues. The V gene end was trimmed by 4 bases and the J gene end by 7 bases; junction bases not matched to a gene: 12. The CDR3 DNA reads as TGCGCCAGCAGTGTAAGACTAGCGTCCCCCGGGAATGAGCAGTTCTTC. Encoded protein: CASSVRLASPGNEQFF.

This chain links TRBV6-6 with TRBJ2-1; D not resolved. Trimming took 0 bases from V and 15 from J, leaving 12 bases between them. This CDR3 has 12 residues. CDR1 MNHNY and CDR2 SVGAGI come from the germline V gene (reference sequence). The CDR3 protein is CASSYSRELWFF. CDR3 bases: TGTGCCAGCAGTTACTCAAGAGAGCTATGGTTCTTC.

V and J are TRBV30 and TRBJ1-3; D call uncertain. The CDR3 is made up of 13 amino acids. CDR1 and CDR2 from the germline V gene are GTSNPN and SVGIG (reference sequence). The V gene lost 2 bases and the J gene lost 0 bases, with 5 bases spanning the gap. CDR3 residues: CAWSSDSGNTIYF. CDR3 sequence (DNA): TGTGCCTGGAGTTCGGACTCTGGAAACACCATATATTTT.

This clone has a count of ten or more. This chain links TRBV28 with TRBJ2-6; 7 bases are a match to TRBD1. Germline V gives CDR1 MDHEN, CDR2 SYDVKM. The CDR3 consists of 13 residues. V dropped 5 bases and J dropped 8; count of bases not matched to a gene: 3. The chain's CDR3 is CASSRQGPNVLTF. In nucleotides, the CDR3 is TGTGCCAGCAGTCGACAGGGTCCCAACGTCCTGACTTTC.

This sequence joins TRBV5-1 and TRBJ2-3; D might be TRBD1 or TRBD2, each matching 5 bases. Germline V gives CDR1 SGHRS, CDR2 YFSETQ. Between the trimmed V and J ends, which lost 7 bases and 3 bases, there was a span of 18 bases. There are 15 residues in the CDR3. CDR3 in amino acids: CASGGGRGRTDTQYF. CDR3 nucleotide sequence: TGCGCCAGCGGAGGCGGTCGGGGCAGGACAGATACGCAGTATTTT. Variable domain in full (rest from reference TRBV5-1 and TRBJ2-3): KAGVTQTPRYLIKTRGQQVTLSCSPISGHRSVSWYQQTPGQGLQFLFEYFSETQRNKGNFPGRFSGRQFSNSRSEMNVSTLELGDSALYLCASGGGRGRTDTQYFGPGTRLTVL.

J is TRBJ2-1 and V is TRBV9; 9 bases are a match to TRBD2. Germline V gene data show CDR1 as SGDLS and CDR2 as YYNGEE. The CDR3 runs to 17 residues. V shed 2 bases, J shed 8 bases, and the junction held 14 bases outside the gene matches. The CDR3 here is CASSVASGVLFGDEQFF. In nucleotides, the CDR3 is TGTGCCAGCAGCGTGGCTAGCGGGGTGTTGTTCGGAGATGAGCAGTTCTTC.

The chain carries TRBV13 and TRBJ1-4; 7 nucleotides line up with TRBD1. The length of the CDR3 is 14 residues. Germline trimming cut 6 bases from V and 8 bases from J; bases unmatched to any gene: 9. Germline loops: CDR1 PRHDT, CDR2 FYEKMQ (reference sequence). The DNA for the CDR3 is TGTGCCAGCAGGTACGGGGGACAGACCGAAAAACTGTTTTTT. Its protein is CASRYGGQTEKLFF.

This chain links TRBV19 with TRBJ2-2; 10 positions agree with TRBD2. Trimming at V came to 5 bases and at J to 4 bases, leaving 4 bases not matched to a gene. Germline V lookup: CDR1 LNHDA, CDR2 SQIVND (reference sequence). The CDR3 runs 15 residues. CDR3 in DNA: TGTGCCAGTAGTGGTAGCGGGAGGATCACCGGGGAGCTGTTTTTT. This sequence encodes CASSGSGRITGELFF.

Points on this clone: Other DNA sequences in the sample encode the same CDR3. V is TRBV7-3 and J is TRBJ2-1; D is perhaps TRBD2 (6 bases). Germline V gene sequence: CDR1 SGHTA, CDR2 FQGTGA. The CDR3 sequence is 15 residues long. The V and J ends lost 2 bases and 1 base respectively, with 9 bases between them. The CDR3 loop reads CASSLGTSSYNEQFF. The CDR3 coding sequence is TGTGCCAGCAGCTTAGGGACTTCGTCCTACAATGAGCAGTTCTTC. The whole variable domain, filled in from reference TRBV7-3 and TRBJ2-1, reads GAGVSQTPSNKVTEKGKYVELRCDPISGHTALYWYRQSLGQGPEFLIYFQGTGAADDSGLPNDRFFAVRPEGSVSTLKIQRTERGDSAVYLCASSLGTSSYNEQFFGPGTRLTVL.

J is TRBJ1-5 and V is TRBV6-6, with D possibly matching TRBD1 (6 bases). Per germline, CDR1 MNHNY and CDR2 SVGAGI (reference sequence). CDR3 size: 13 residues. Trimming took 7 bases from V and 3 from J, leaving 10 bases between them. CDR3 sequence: CASTTGYNQPQHF. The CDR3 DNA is TGTGCCAGCACCACAGGGTACAATCAGCCCCAGCATTTT.

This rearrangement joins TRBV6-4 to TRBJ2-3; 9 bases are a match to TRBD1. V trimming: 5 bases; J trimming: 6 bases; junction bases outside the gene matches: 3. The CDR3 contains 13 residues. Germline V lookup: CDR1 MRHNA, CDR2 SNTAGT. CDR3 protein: CASSPGTGDTQYF. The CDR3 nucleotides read TGTGCCAGCAGTCCGGGGACAGGGGATACGCAGTATTTT.

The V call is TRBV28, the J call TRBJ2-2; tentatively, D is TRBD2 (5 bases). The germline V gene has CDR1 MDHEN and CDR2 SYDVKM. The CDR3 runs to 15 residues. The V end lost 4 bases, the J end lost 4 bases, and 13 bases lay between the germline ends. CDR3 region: CASSWAGEPTGELFF. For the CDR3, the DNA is TGTGCCAGCAGTTGGGCCGGGGAGCCCACCGGGGAGCTGTTTTTT.

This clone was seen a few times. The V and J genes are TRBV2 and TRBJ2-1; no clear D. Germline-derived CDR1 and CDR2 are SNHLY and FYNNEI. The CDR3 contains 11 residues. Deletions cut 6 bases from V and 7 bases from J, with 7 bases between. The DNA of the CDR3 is TGTGCCAGCAGCCTTAAGAATGAGCAGTTCTTC. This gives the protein CASSLKNEQFF.